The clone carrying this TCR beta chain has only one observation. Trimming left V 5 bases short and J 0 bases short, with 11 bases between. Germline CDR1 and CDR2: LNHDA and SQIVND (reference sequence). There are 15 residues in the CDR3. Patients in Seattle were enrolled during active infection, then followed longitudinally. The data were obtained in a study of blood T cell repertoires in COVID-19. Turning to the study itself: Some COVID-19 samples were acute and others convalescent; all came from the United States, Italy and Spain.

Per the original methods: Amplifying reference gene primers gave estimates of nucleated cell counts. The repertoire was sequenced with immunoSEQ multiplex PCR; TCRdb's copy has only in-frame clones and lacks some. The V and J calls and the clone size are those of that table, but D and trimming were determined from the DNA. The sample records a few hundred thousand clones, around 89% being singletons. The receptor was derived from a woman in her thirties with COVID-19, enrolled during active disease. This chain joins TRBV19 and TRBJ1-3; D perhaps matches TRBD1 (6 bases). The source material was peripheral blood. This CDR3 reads CASSWDTPSGNTIYF. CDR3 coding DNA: TGTGCCAGTAGTTGGGACACCCCCTCTGGAAACACCATATATTTT.